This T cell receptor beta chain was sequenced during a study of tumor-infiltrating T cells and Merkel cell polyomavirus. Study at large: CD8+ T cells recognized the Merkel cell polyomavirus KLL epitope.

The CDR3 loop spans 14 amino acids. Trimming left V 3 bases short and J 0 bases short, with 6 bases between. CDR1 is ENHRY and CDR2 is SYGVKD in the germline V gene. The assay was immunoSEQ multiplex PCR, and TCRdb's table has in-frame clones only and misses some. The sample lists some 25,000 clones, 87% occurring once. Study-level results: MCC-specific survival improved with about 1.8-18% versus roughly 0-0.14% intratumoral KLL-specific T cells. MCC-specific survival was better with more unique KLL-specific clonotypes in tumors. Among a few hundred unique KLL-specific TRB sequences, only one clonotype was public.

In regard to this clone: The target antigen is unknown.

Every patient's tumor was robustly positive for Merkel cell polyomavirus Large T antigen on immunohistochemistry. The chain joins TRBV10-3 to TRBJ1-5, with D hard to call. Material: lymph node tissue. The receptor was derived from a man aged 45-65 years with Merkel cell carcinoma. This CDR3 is CAISDPFSNQPQHF. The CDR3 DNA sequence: TGTGCCATCAGTGATCCGTTTAGCAATCAGCCCCAGCATTTT.